This entry lists 8 T cell receptor beta chains sequenced from one sample in a study of blood T cell repertoires in COVID-19. TCRdb keeps only in-frame clones here, not all; method: immunoSEQ multiplex PCR. The sample holds 200,000 to 300,000 clones, approximately 81% seen once. The material sequenced was peripheral blood. The source of these receptors is a woman aged 80 or over with acute or convalescent COVID-19.

The chain couples TRBV25-1 to TRBJ2-1; tentative D call: TRBD2 (5 bases). The CDR3 runs to 14 residues. V was clipped by 4 bases and J by 6 bases, with 13 bases between them. Germline V gene sequence: CDR1 MGHDK, CDR2 SYGVNS. The chain's CDR3 is CASSGPGIPNEQFF. The CDR3 DNA sequence: TGTGCCAGCAGTGGCCCCGGGATACCCAATGAGCAGTTCTTC.

V gene TRBV11-3 combines with J gene TRBJ2-7; 8 nucleotides match TRBD1. With V trimmed by 1 base and J by 5 bases, 4 bases remained unmatched. The CDR3 is 14 amino acids. Looked up from germline, CDR1 is SGHNT and CDR2 is YENEEA. In nucleotides, the CDR3 is TGTGCCAGCAGCTTAGGCACAGGGGGAAACGAGCAGTACTTC. It translates to CASSLGTGGNEQYF.

The rearrangement joins TRBV11-2 to TRBJ2-1; 7 nucleotides match TRBD1. V was clipped by 2 bases and J by 4 bases; unmatched bases: 8. The germline CDR1 and CDR2 sequences are SGHAT and FQNNGV. The CDR3 contains 16 residues. The CDR3 sequence is CASSLPRQGSYNEQFF. CDR3 sequence (DNA): TGTGCCAGCAGCTTACCCCGACAGGGATCTTACAATGAGCAGTTCTTC.

This chain uses TRBV6-5 with TRBJ1-5; 7 positions match TRBD1. The CDR3 consists of 15 residues. V was pared by 4 bases and J by 1 base, with 4 bases of the junction left unmatched. Germline V gene lookup returns CDR1 MNHEY and CDR2 SVGAGI. The CDR3 here is CASSFQGVSNQPQHF. Written as DNA, the CDR3 is TGTGCCAGCAGTTTCCAGGGGGTCAGCAATCAGCCCCAGCATTTT.

The J gene is TRBJ2-1, the V gene TRBV28; TRBD1 agrees at 9 bases. This CDR3 has 16 amino acids. Unmatched junction bases numbered 12, after V lost 4 bases and J lost 8 bases. Germline V gives CDR1 MDHEN, CDR2 SYDVKM. The DNA of the CDR3 is TGTGCCAGCAGTTCCAACAGGGGGCGAATTATCCATGAGCAGTTCTTC. Its protein product is CASSSNRGRIIHEQFF.

CDR3 sequence (DNA): TGCAGCGTTGCTAAAGGGAGCTCCTACGAGCAGTACTTC. Protein sequence: CSVAKGSSYEQYF. The genes are TRBV29-1 and TRBJ2-7; possible D gene TRBD2, 5 bases. The CDR3 runs to 13 residues. Trimming removed 4 bases at V and 0 bases at J, with 10 bases between. From germline, CDR1 is SQVTM and CDR2 ANQGSEA.

J is TRBJ1-2 and V is TRBV19; no reliable D call. Germline V gives CDR1 LNHDA, CDR2 SQIVND (reference sequence). The CDR3 has 15 residues. V shed 3 bases and J shed 2 bases, with 13 bases lying between them. CDR3 loop: CASSMVGDGNYGYTF. The CDR3 coding sequence is TGTGCCAGTAGTATGGTAGGAGATGGAAACTATGGCTACACCTTC. Together with reference TRBV19 and TRBJ1-2, the CDR3 gives the full variable domain: DGGITQSPKYLFRKEGQNVTLSCEQNLNHDAMYWYRQDPGQGLRLIYYSQIVNDFQKGDIAEGYSVSREKKESFPLTVTSAQKNPTAFYLCASSMVGDGNYGYTFGSGTRLTVV.

The J gene is TRBJ1-1, the V gene TRBV19; tentatively, D is TRBD1 (5 bases). This CDR3 contains 15 residues. Per germline, CDR1 LNHDA and CDR2 SQIVND (reference sequence). V lost 7 bases and J lost 0, with 15 bases in between. Here the CDR3 reads CASTPMNRMNTEAFF. The CDR3 DNA sequence: TGTGCCAGTACCCCAATGAACAGGATGAACACTGAAGCTTTCTTT.